This record covers a single TCR beta chain. Antigen specificity is unknown. The data were taken from a study of T cell responses to AZD1222 COVID-19 vaccine. Combined were second doses at about 4 or about 12 weeks. The protocol was immunoSEQ multiplex PCR, while the TCRdb copy is restricted to in-frame clones and leaves out a portion. The sample yields approximately 84,000 clones, 70% to 90% seen once. Overall study results and limits: White British donors predominated, females outnumbered males, and clonal diversity was possibly underestimated. At baseline, seropositivity was found in only a handful of AZD1222 recipients.

CDR1 and CDR2 from the germline V gene are SGHDN and FVKESK. There are 12 residues in the CDR3. Trimming stripped 1 base from V and 11 bases from J, with 11 bases between. This sample comprised peripheral blood, obtained 28 days after the second AZD1222 dose. The receptor's source is an adult who received the AZD1222 COVID-19 vaccine. V is TRBV14 and J is TRBJ1-1; D call uncertain. The CDR3 DNA reads TGTGCCAGCAGCCAAGGAGGTCTTAGGGCTTTCTTT. It translates to CASSQGGLRAFF.